What follows are 6 T cell receptor beta chains derived from one specimen sequenced in a study of T-cell reconstitution after alpha-beta-depleted transplantation in children. For TCRbeta, the library was prepared with unique molecular identifiers. TCRdb independently ran MiXCR on the PCR reads; one entry per CDR3 protein. The profile covers over 300,000 distinct CDR3 sequences, with 10% appearing a single time and 2% to 3% taken by the ten largest. The sample was PBMCs from the stem cell graft donor, taken from the stem cell graft. All receptors derive from a human donor who donated a stem cell graft to a child with acute lymphoblastic leukemia.

The rearrangement joins TRBV14 to TRBJ2-1, with D perhaps being TRBD1 or TRBD2 (5 bases each). The CDR3 has 17 residues. V shed 0 bases and J shed 7 bases, with 19 bases lying between them. In germline, CDR1 is SGHDN, CDR2 FVKESK. CDR3 sequence (DNA): TGTGCCAGCAGCCAAGATTTCCGGCAGGGACGAGGTAATGAGCAGTTCTTC. Translating it yields CASSQDFRQGRGNEQFF.

This clonotype was picked up many times. V usage is TRBV7-2 and J usage is TRBJ2-4; perhaps D is TRBD1 or TRBD2 (7 bases each). Germline V gene lookup returns CDR1 SGHTA and CDR2 FQGNSA. The CDR3 is made up of 16 amino acids. The V end lost 4 bases, the J end lost 0 bases, and 13 bases lay between the germline ends. Here the CDR3 reads CASSSSGTVAKNIQYF. The CDR3, as DNA: TGTGCCAGCAGCTCGAGCGGGACAGTAGCCAAAAACATTCAGTACTTC.

This clonotype has only a few counts. The rearrangement joins TRBV7-2 to TRBJ1-2, with D possibly TRBD1 on 5 matching bases. Germline V CDR1 and CDR2: SGHTA, FQGNSA. The CDR3 extends over 14 amino acids. Trimming stripped 1 base from V and 4 bases from J, with 10 bases between. This chain's CDR3 is CASSLVGTLYGYTF. CDR3 bases: TGTGCCAGCAGCTTAGTCGGGACGCTCTATGGCTACACCTTC.

The sample holds many counts of this clonotype. V and J are TRBV11-2 and TRBJ2-2; tentative D call: TRBD2 (5 bases). CDR3 length: 15 residues. CDR1 and CDR2 (germline): SGHAT, FQNNGV. V dropped 5 bases and J dropped 7 bases, with 17 bases sitting between them. CDR3 region: CASSPTRAAGGELFF. CDR3 nucleotides: TGTGCCAGCAGCCCCACACGAGCCGCGGGCGGGGAGCTGTTTTTT.

The CDR3 coding sequence is TGTGCCAGCAGTTTTAGGGTAGACAGAGAGACTGATACGCAGTATTTT. Its protein product is CASSFRVDRETDTQYF. The chain carries TRBV27 and TRBJ2-3; D might be TRBD1 (5 bases). CDR3 length equals 16 residues. Germline lookup yields CDR1 MNHEY and CDR2 SMNVEV (reference sequence). With 3 bases removed from V and 6 bases from J, the gap between germline ends came to 19 bases.

This clonotype was seen many times. This chain uses TRBV14 with TRBJ1-5; D remains ambiguous. The CDR3 is made up of 14 amino acids. Germline V gene sequence: CDR1 SGHDN, CDR2 FVKESK. The V end lost 0 bases, the J end lost 2 bases, and 5 bases lay between the germline ends. As DNA, the CDR3 is TGTGCCAGCAGCCAAGATAGGGGCAATCAGCCCCAGCATTTT. Its translation: CASSQDRGNQPQHF.